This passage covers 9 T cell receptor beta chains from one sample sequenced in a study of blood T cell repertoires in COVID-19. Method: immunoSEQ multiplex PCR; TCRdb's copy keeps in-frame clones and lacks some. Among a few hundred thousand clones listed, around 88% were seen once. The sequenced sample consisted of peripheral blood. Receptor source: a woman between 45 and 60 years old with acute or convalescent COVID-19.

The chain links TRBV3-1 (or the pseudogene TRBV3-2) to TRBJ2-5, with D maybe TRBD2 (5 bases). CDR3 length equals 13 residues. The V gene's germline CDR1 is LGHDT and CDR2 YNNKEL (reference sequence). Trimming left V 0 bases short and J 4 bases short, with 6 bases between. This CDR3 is CASSQEGGETQYF. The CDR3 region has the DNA TGTGCCAGCAGCCAAGAAGGAGGAGAGACCCAGTACTTC.

The CDR3 DNA reads TGTGCCAGCAGCTTGACGGGGGTCCCCTCTGAAGCTTTCTTT. It yields the protein CASSLTGVPSEAFF. This sequence joins TRBV7-2 and TRBJ1-1; the D gene is possibly TRBD1 (5 bases). Trimming took 3 bases from V and 6 from J, leaving 14 bases between them. CDR1 SGHTA and CDR2 FQGNSA come from the germline V gene. CDR3 length: 14 residues.

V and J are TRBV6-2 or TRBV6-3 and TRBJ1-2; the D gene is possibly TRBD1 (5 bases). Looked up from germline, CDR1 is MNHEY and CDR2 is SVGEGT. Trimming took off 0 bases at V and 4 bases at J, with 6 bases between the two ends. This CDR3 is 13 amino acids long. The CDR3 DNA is TGTGCCAGCAGTTACTCAGGGGTCTATGGCTACACCTTC. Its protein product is CASSYSGVYGYTF.

CDR3: CASSEGTGQWTGYTF. For the CDR3, the DNA is TGCGCCAGCAGTGAGGGGACAGGGCAATGGACGGGCTACACCTTC. V and J are TRBV10-1 and TRBJ1-2, with TRBD1 matching 9 bases. Looked up from germline, CDR1 is WNHNN and CDR2 is SYGVQD (reference sequence). This CDR3 is 15 amino acids long. V lost 2 bases and J lost 8; bases outside the gene matches: 9.

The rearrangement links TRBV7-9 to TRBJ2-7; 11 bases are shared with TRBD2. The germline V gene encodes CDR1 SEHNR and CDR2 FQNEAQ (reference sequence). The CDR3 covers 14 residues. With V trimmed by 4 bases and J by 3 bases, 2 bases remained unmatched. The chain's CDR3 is CASSSGTSGYEQYF. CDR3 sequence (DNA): TGTGCCAGCAGCTCTGGGACTAGCGGCTACGAGCAGTACTTC.

The chain's CDR3 is CASSFDRGDTEAFF. In DNA form, the CDR3 reads TGCGCCAGCAGCTTTGACAGGGGCGACACTGAAGCTTTCTTT. V is TRBV5-1 and J is TRBJ1-1; the match to TRBD1 covers 8 bases. The ends lost 2 bases at V and 3 bases at J; junction bases unmatched: 3. The CDR3 runs 14 residues. Germline CDR1 and CDR2: SGHRS and YFSETQ.

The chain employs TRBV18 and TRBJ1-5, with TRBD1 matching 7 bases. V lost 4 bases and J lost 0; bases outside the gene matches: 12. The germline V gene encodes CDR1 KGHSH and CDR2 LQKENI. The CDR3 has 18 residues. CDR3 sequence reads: CASSRTTGAVNSNQPQHF. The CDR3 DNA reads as TGTGCCAGCTCACGAACCACAGGGGCGGTTAATAGCAATCAGCCCCAGCATTTT.

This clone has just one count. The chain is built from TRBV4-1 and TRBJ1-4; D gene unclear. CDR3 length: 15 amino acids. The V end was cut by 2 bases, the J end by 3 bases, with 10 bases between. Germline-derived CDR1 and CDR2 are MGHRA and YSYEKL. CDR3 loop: CASSQRGTANEKLFF. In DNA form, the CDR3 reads TGCGCCAGCAGCCAACGGGGTACGGCTAATGAAAAACTGTTTTTT.

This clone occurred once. The CDR3 nucleotides read TGTGCCAGCAGCCGCGGGACAGGGGGCGCCGGGGCCAACGTCCTGACTTTC. It codes for CASSRGTGGAGANVLTF. The chain carries TRBV7-2 and TRBJ2-6, with TRBD1 matching 12 bases. Trimming removed 5 bases from V and 4 bases from J; junction bases left unmatched: 6. This CDR3 region has 17 residues. Germline loops: CDR1 SGHTA, CDR2 FQGNSA.